The T cell receptor (beta chain) described here comes from a study of blood T cell repertoires in COVID-19. On the study more broadly: Some COVID-19 samples were acute and others convalescent; all came from the United States, Italy and Spain.

The germline CDR1 and CDR2 sequences are MNHEY and SMNVEV (reference sequence). The CDR3 is 14 amino acids. With 2 bases clipped from V and 2 bases from J, the junction kept 2 bases outside the gene matches. In the original processing: Amplification from reference gene primers served as the basis for estimated nucleated cell counts. The table came from immunoSEQ multiplex PCR; TCRdb's copy has only in-frame clones and leaves some out. V, J and clone size derive from that table, while D and trimming were established from the DNA sequence. The repertoire holds over 60,000 clones, with 85% as singletons. This clone showed up just once. The same CDR3 can be traced to other DNA sequences in this sample.

This clonotype originated in a woman over 75 with active or convalescent COVID-19. Material for sequencing was peripheral blood. This chain uses TRBV27 with TRBJ2-7, with 8 bases aligning to TRBD1. CDR3 sequence reads: CASSLGQGAYEQYF. The CDR3 DNA reads as TGTGCCAGCAGTTTAGGACAGGGCGCCTACGAGCAGTACTTC.